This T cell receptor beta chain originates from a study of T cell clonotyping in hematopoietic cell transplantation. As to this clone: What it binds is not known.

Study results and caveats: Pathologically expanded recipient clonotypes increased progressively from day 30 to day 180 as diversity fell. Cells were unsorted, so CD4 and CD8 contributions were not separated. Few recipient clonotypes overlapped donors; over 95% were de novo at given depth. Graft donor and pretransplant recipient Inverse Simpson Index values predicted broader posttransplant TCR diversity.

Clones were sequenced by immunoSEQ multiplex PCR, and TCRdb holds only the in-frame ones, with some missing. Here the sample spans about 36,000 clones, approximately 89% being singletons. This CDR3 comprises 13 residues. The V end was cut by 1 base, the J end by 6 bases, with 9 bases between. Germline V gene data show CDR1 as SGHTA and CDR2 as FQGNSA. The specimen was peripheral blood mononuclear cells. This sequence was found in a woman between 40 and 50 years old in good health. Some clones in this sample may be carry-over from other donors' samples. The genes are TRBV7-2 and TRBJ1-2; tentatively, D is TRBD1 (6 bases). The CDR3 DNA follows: TGTGCCAGCAGCTTAGATTCAGGGGATGGCTACACCTTC. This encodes CASSLDSGDGYTF.